The following is a T cell receptor (beta chain) sequence with its context. Antigen unknown. This sample is part of a study of T-cell reconstitution after alpha-beta-depleted transplantation in children. Whole-study findings and limits: The main origin of T-cell counts and diversity one year after transplant was newly produced T cells. About two months after transplant, alpha-beta T cells reportedly came from several hundred expanded graft clones.

The V end was cut by 10 bases, the J end by 8 bases, with 21 bases between. CDR3 size: 14 residues. The germline gives CDR1 MNHEY, CDR2 SVGEGT. Unique molecular identifiers were incorporated during preparation of the TCRbeta library. MiXCR was run by TCRdb on the PCR reads, yielding one entry per CDR3 protein. Among roughly 98,000 distinct CDR3 sequences listed, 15% to 19% were seen once. V is TRBV6-2 or TRBV6-3 and J is TRBJ2-1; the D is unclear. Sequencing was performed on PBMCs, mostly from graft donor cells, taken 180 days after TCRalphabeta/CD19-depleted stem cell transplant. The receptor was derived from a male patient aged 2-15 years who had a stem cell transplant for acute lymphoblastic leukemia, so the T cells may come from the graft donor. Here the CDR3 DNA reads TGTGCCACCAAAGGTCGGGTTATAATTTATGAGCAGTTCTTC. Protein sequence: CATKGRVIIYEQFF.